This T cell receptor beta chain appears in the sequencing data of a study of T cell changes during pregnancy in multiple sclerosis. TCRdb's table, derived via immunoSEQ multiplex PCR, lists solely in-frame clones and lacks some. The sample consists of 50,000 to 70,000 clones, roughly 92% of them appearing once. This sequence was found in a female donor with multiple sclerosis, enrolled in a pregnancy study. Here the sequenced sample was peripheral blood, taken in the second trimester of pregnancy.

In nucleotides, the CDR3 is TGTGCCAGCAGCTTGGGGACAAGACAAGAGACCCAGTACTTC. As protein: CASSLGTRQETQYF. This rearrangement joins TRBV5-4 to TRBJ2-5, with D possibly matching TRBD1 (5 bases). V lost 0 bases and J 2 bases, leaving 8 bases between the germline ends. Germline V CDR1 and CDR2: SGHNT, YYREEE (reference sequence). This CDR3 has 14 amino acids.